This T cell receptor (beta chain) was profiled in a study of shared T cell receptors in the human thymus. The germline V and J ends were trimmed by 3 bases and 5 bases, with 8 bases remaining between them. This CDR3 comprises 13 residues. Germline CDR1 is LNHDA and CDR2 is SQIVND (reference sequence). Assay: immunoSEQ multiplex PCR; the TCRdb copy retains only in-frame clones and omits some. Of roughly 660,000 clones in the sample, approximately 87% were seen once. The same sample was also used in a study of human thymus T cells. That source adds: The sample donors, healthy Finnish infants, were having corrective surgery for congenital heart defects. The thymus tissue came from resections taken during corrective heart surgery. Thymic repertoires of unrelated individuals were reported in related research to overlap highly.

The gene calls are TRBV19 and TRBJ1-5; D perhaps matches TRBD1 (5 bases). The sequence was collected from a boy younger than two with a congenital heart defect. The sequencing input was thymocytes. This CDR3 is CASSITGDQPQHF. For the CDR3, the DNA is TGTGCCAGTAGTATCACAGGTGATCAGCCCCAGCATTTT.